The clone carrying this T cell receptor beta chain was picked up many times. This sample is part of a study of Graves' ophthalmopathy and Graves' hyperthyroidism. The PBMCs originated from more than 8 ml of fresh peripheral blood. V was cut by 4 bases and J by 6 bases, with 10 bases left in between. CDR1 is MNHEY and CDR2 is SVGAGI in the germline V gene. This CDR3 is built from 14 residues. TCR beta CDR3 amplification used RNA transcripts. RT-PCR in the first round used HTBI primers; a second-round multiplex PCR followed. TCRdb analysed the multiplex PCR reads with MiXCR anew, one entry per CDR3 protein. The data hold under 800,000 distinct CDR3 sequences, with 20% to 25% observed a single time.

Sequencing was carried out using peripheral blood. The rearrangement uses TRBV6-5 and TRBJ1-6, with TRBD1 as a possible D gene (5 bases). This TCR derives from a woman aged 18-35 years with stable Graves' hyperthyroidism. Some clones in this sample may be carry-over from other donors' samples. CDR3 sequence (DNA): TGTGCCAGCAGTTCACCTGGGGGTAATTCACCCCTCCACTTT. Amino acids: CASSSPGGNSPLHF.